This T cell receptor (beta chain) was identified in a study of blood T cell repertoires in COVID-19. Study summary: Samples of COVID-19 (acute and convalescent) were obtained from the United States, Italy and Spain. T cells, B-cell-depleted T cells, or PBMCs supplied cDNA or gDNA.

Original analysis: The assay estimated nucleated cells by amplifying reference gene primers. Profiling relied on immunoSEQ multiplex PCR, and the TCRdb table lists in-frame clones only, not all of them. V and J calls and clone size are as listed in that table; D and trimming were resolved from the DNA. The data contain under 200,000 clones, approximately 79% of them seen just once; the ten biggest clones take up around 8.1%. Per germline, CDR1 SGHAT and CDR2 FQNNGV. The V and J ends lost 6 bases and 5 bases respectively, with 19 bases between them. This CDR3 comprises 15 residues. What was sequenced was peripheral blood. The gene calls are TRBV11-2 and TRBJ1-1, with a weak D call TRBD1 (6 bases). The source is a woman aged 55-75 years with COVID-19, enrolled during active disease. The CDR3 protein is CASRRPFRGGTEAFF. In DNA, the CDR3 is TGTGCCAGCAGGCGTCCCTTCAGGGGAGGGACTGAAGCTTTCTTT.